These T cell receptor beta chains were read from a single sample in a study of neurological immune-mediated disorders. Using its own MiXCR run on the 5' RACE reads, TCRdb lists one record per CDR3 protein. This repertoire shows roughly 100,000 distinct CDR3 sequences, around 3.5% found once; its top ten account for approximately 2.9%. The sequenced sample consisted of PBMCs. Receptors were obtained from a woman between 45 and 60 years old with multiple sclerosis. CDR3s include the opening cysteine and the closing phenylalanine or tryptophan. The order of the fields is clone size, J gene, D gene, V gene, CDR3 protein, CDR3 DNA. The D gene is left open where the match is weak. Clone size is given as once, few, many, or a class for an expanded clone.

many	TRBJ2-4	-	TRBV4-1	CASSQDPLLPGYF	TGCGCCAGCAGCCAAGACCCCCTACTGCCTGGGTACTTC
many	TRBJ2-5	-	TRBV7-2	CASSLGRGGGETQYF	TGTGCCAGCAGCCTTGGTAGGGGGGGAGGGGAGACCCAGTACTTC
many	TRBJ1-2	-	TRBV20-1	CSASRRETGYGYTF	TGCAGTGCTAGTCGGAGGGAGACGGGCTATGGCTACACCTTC
many	TRBJ1-5	TRBD1	TRBV5-6	CASQQGQYSNQPQHF	TGTGCCAGCCAACAGGGACAGTATAGCAATCAGCCCCAGCATTTT
many	TRBJ2-3	TRBD1	TRBV7-2	CASSKRQGSSTDTQYF	TGTGCCAGCAGCAAACGACAGGGAAGCTCCACAGATACGCAGTATTTT
many	TRBJ2-7	TRBD1	TRBV5-1	CASSTKQGANEQYF	TGCGCCAGCAGCACTAAGCAGGGGGCAAACGAGCAGTACTTC
many	TRBJ2-1	-	TRBV4-3	CASSQGYYNELGQFF	TGCGCCAGCAGCCAAGGCTATTACAATGAGCTAGGGCAGTTCTTC
many	TRBJ2-3	TRBD2	TRBV15	CATSYLGGRTDTQYF	TGTGCCACCAGCTACCTCGGGGGGAGAACAGATACGCAGTATTTT
few	TRBJ1-5	-	TRBV2	CASSGVSRSNQPQHF	TGTGCCAGCAGTGGGGTCAGTCGATCCAATCAGCCCCAGCATTTT
many	TRBJ2-7	TRBD2	TRBV20-1	CSARPGLAGQYF	TGCAGTGCTAGGCCGGGACTAGCGGGGCAGTACTTC
many	TRBJ2-5	TRBD1	TRBV9	CASSLLGGKETQYF	TGTGCCAGCTCGTTATTAGGGGGCAAGGAGACCCAGTACTTC
many	TRBJ2-2	-	TRBV5-1	CASSLRRETGELFF	TGCGCCAGCAGCTTGCGCAGGGAGACCGGGGAGCTGTTTTTT
many	TRBJ2-3	-	TRBV6-5	CASRAGAHTDTQYF	TGTGCCAGCAGGGCGGGGGCCCACACAGATACGCAGTATTTT
many	TRBJ2-7	TRBD2	TRBV20-1	CSAPRWGGGYEQYF	TGCAGTGCCCCCCGTTGGGGGGGGGGCTACGAGCAGTACTTC
many	TRBJ2-3	-	TRBV5-1	CASSLGGGLPTDTQYF	TGCGCCAGCAGCCTCGGAGGGGGGCTCCCCACAGATACGCAGTATTTT
many	TRBJ2-7	-	TRBV12-3/TRBV12-4	CASSLAGSGAYEQYF	TGTGCCAGCAGTTTAGCAGGTTCAGGCGCCTACGAGCAGTACTTC
many	TRBJ1-6	TRBD1	TRBV7-6	CASSLAGTGGSPLHF	TGTGCCAGCAGCTTAGCCGGGACAGGGGGATCACCCCTCCACTTT
many	TRBJ2-1	-	TRBV6-2/TRBV6-3	CASSPGTEGNEQFF	TGTGCCAGCAGTCCCGGGACCGAGGGGAATGAGCAGTTCTTC
many	TRBJ1-4	-	TRBV20-1	CSAPDKWVPFF	TGCAGTGCACCGGACAAATGGGTTCCGTTTTTT
many	TRBJ1-1	-	TRBV6-5	CASSPAGFVNTEAFF	TGTGCCAGCAGCCCCGCAGGGTTTGTGAACACTGAAGCTTTCTTT
many	TRBJ1-4	-	TRBV7-2	CASSSRSHNEKLFF	TGTGCCAGCAGCTCACGATCACATAATGAAAAACTGTTTTTT
many	TRBJ2-7	-	TRBV20-1	CSATGSWGQLSYEQYF	TGCAGTGCCACTGGGTCATGGGGACAACTCTCCTACGAGCAGTACTTC
many	TRBJ1-1	-	TRBV20-1	CSARGTGGRGMNTEAFF	TGCAGTGCTAGGGGGACTGGAGGGCGGGGGATGAACACTGAAGCTTTCTTT
many	TRBJ2-3	-	TRBV20-1	CRASPRGDTQYF	TGCAGAGCCTCACCTAGGGGGGACACGCAGTATTTT
many	TRBJ2-7	TRBD1	TRBV7-9	CASSSIITGGVYEQYF	TGTGCCAGCAGTTCAATCATCACAGGGGGCGTTTACGAGCAGTACTTC
many	TRBJ2-7	TRBD1	TRBV4-1	CASSPAPGQGFYEQYF	TGCGCCAGCAGCCCCGCCCCGGGACAGGGGTTCTACGAGCAGTACTTC
many	TRBJ2-1	-	TRBV7-2	CASSPPENGGQFF	TGTGCCAGCAGCCCTCCGGAAAACGGGGGTCAGTTCTTC
many	TRBJ2-3	-	TRBV5-1	CASSTGTGGFSTDTQYF	TGCGCCAGCAGCACCGGCACTGGGGGGTTTAGCACAGATACGCAGTATTTT
many	TRBJ2-1	TRBD2	TRBV10-3	CATSGGAHEQFF	TGTGCCACTAGCGGGGGGGCCCATGAGCAGTTCTTC
many	TRBJ1-1	-	TRBV6-1	CASVIRTGAEAFF	TGTGCCAGCGTGATAAGAACCGGGGCAGAAGCTTTCTTT
many	TRBJ2-7	TRBD1	TRBV6-6	CASSQQRGQGLNSGEQYF	TGTGCCAGCAGCCAGCAGCGAGGACAGGGTTTAAATTCGGGGGAGCAGTACTTC
many	TRBJ2-1	-	TRBV20-1	CSAGLANEQFF	TGCAGTGCAGGACTGGCCAATGAGCAGTTCTTC
many	TRBJ2-5	-	TRBV10-3	CAISAGFEETQYF	TGTGCCATCAGCGCAGGGTTCGAAGAGACCCAGTACTTC
many	TRBJ1-2	-	TRBV20-1	CSARGSDYGYTF	TGCAGTGCCCGGGGGAGTGACTATGGCTACACCTTC
many	TRBJ1-2	-	TRBV7-2	CASSLGGLGYTF	TGTGCCAGCAGCTTAGGGGGACTTGGCTACACCTTC
many	TRBJ2-3	TRBD2	TRBV10-1	CASSVSGGAIDTQYF	TGCGCCAGCAGCGTTAGCGGGGGGGCGATCGATACGCAGTATTTT
many	TRBJ2-3	-	TRBV12-5	CASGFGQGRSTQYF	TGTGCTAGTGGTTTTGGCCAGGGACGTTCTACGCAGTATTTT
many	TRBJ2-6	-	TRBV29-1	CSVGASSGANVLTF	TGCAGCGTGGGGGCGTCGTCGGGGGCCAACGTCCTGACTTTC
many	TRBJ2-7	-	TRBV9	CASSVGSAGRFYEQYF	TGTGCCAGCAGCGTAGGAAGCGCCGGTAGATTCTACGAGCAGTACTTC
many	TRBJ1-2	-	TRBV24-1	CATSGGINYGYTF	TGTGCCACCAGCGGCGGGATCAACTATGGCTACACCTTC
many	TRBJ1-5	-	TRBV7-2	CASSDNAREYSNQPQHF	TGTGCCAGCAGCGACAACGCAAGAGAGTATAGCAATCAGCCCCAGCATTTT
many	TRBJ2-2	-	TRBV4-3	CASSQVWAAGELFF	TGCGCCAGCAGCCAAGTATGGGCAGCCGGGGAGCTGTTTTTT
many	TRBJ2-7	TRBD2	TRBV7-9	CASSKAGTSGGKQYF	TGTGCCAGCAGCAAAGCCGGGACTAGCGGGGGGAAGCAGTACTTC
many	TRBJ1-1	-	TRBV12-3/TRBV12-4	CASRSGGLGAFF	TGTGCCAGCAGGTCGGGGGGGTTAGGAGCTTTCTTT
many	TRBJ1-4	-	TRBV14	CASSQAGQGIREKLFF	TGTGCCAGCAGCCAAGCGGGGCAGGGAATTCGGGAAAAACTGTTTTTT
many	TRBJ2-7	-	TRBV4-3	CASSQERSSIYEQYF	TGCGCCAGCAGCCAAGAGAGGAGTAGCATCTACGAGCAGTACTTC
many	TRBJ2-1	-	TRBV27	CASSETGQRFGSEQFF	TGTGCCAGCAGTGAAACGGGACAACGATTTGGGAGTGAGCAGTTCTTC
many	TRBJ2-5	-	TRBV6-2/TRBV6-3	CATETIQETQYF	TGTGCCACCGAGACGATTCAAGAGACCCAGTACTTC
many	TRBJ2-1	-	TRBV5-1	CASSLGPGANEQFF	TGCGCCAGCAGCCTTGGACCGGGAGCTAATGAGCAGTTCTTC